The rows below give T cell receptor beta chains drawn from one sample of a study of T cell repertoires in cytomegalovirus infection. One entry per CDR3 protein, called by TCRdb with MiXCR from the reads. The sample carries hundreds of thousands of distinct CDR3 sequences, 31% recorded once. No antigen is known for these receptors. The starting material was cultured CD8+ T cells from PBMCs, obtained from culture after CMV antigen stimulation. These receptors were taken from a human donor in good health (CMV status not recorded). Some clones in this sample may be carry-over from other donors' samples. CDR3s include the opening cysteine and the closing phenylalanine or tryptophan. A D gene is named only where the DNA matches it firmly. Size values are once, few and many counts, or a class for expanded clones, and some rows have none.

j_call cdr3_length v_call clone_size d_call cdr3_nt cdr3_aa
TRBJ1-5 16 TRBV20-1 NA NA TGCAGTGCTTCCGCAGGGATTTCCCTCTTCAATCAGCCCCAGCATTTT CSASAGISLFNQPQHF
TRBJ2-1 16 TRBV12-5 NA NA TGTGCTAGTCGATTTTCGACCGTGAGCTCCTACAATGAGCAGTTCTTC CASRFSTVSSYNEQFF
TRBJ2-1 14 TRBV2 few NA TGTGCCAGCAGTGACGGTGGGAACTACAATGAGCAGTTCTTC CASSDGGNYNEQFF
TRBJ2-7 15 TRBV5-4 NA TRBD2 TGTGCCAGCAGCTTGGTGCGGGGGGGCCTGGATGAGCAGTACTTC CASSLVRGGLDEQYF
TRBJ1-2 14 TRBV7-2 once NA TGTGCCAGCAGCTTAGGTCGGGACGTCTATGGCTACACCTTC CASSLGRDVYGYTF
TRBJ2-2 15 TRBV6-2/TRBV6-3 few NA TGTGCCAGCAGCCCCCCAGGGCGTCTTCCCGGGGAGCTGTTTTTT CASSPPGRLPGELFF
TRBJ2-5 15 TRBV7-6 NA NA TGTGCCAGCAGCCCAGAACAGGGATGGGTGGAGACCCAGTACTTC CASSPEQGWVETQYF
TRBJ2-1 10 TRBV25-1 NA NA TGTGCCAGCGGTTCCAATGAGCAGTTCTTC CASGSNEQFF
TRBJ1-6 16 TRBV11-2 few NA TGTGCCAGCAGCTTAGATCGGCAAGGGGTCGATTCACCCCTCCACTTT CASSLDRQGVDSPLHF
TRBJ2-3 14 TRBV18 NA TRBD1 TGTGCCAGCTCACTAGGGACAGTCGAAGATACGCAGTATTTT CASSLGTVEDTQYF
TRBJ2-7 14 TRBV7-6 many TRBD1 TGTGCCAGCAGCGACCCGGGACAGAACTACGAGCAGTACTTC CASSDPGQNYEQYF
TRBJ2-5 15 TRBV7-6 few NA TGTGCCAGCAGCTTAGAGGGGGAGATTTGGGAGACCCAGTACTTC CASSLEGEIWETQYF
TRBJ2-7 17 TRBV7-9 many NA TGTGCCAGCAGCGCCCCCGAGGGAGGGGGCCAGAGCTACGAGCAGTACTTC CASSAPEGGGQSYEQYF
TRBJ1-6 15 TRBV4-1 NA NA TGCGCCAGCAGCCAAGAGGCGGTCTATAATTCACCCCTCCACTTT CASSQEAVYNSPLHF
TRBJ1-1 14 TRBV7-3 few NA TGTGCCAGCAGCTTTATGGGGGGAGGCACTGAAGCTTTCTTT CASSFMGGGTEAFF
TRBJ1-5 16 TRBV28 few NA TGTGCCAGCAGTTTGCAGGGAGAGGATAGCAATCAGCCCCAGCATTTT CASSLQGEDSNQPQHF
TRBJ2-1 15 TRBV2 NA TRBD1 TGTGCCAGCAGTGAAGATCAGGGGGCGTACAATGAGCAGTTCTTC CASSEDQGAYNEQFF
TRBJ1-1 16 TRBV6-2/TRBV6-3 NA NA TGTGCCAGCATCTCGTCGGGGGTCGGAGGGAACACTGAAGCTTTCTTT CASISSGVGGNTEAFF
TRBJ1-1 14 TRBV7-9 few NA TGTGCTGGGGTGAGGGCAGAAAAGAACACTGAAGCTTTCTTT CAGVRAEKNTEAFF
TRBJ2-1 16 TRBV5-6 few NA TGTGCCAGCAGCTTTCCCCAGAGTGTAGGCTACAATGAGCAGTTCTTC CASSFPQSVGYNEQFF
TRBJ2-2 15 TRBV7-6 few TRBD1 TGTGCCAGCAGGCCAACAGGGGGCAACACCGGGGAGCTGTTTTTT CASRPTGGNTGELFF
TRBJ1-4 16 TRBV15 few NA TGTGCCACCAGCAGACCAGGACATTCAACTAATGAAAAACTGTTTTTT CATSRPGHSTNEKLFF
TRBJ2-3 14 TRBV7-6 NA NA TGTGCCAGCAGCTTAGTTACCCCCACAGATACGCAGTATTTT CASSLVTPTDTQYF
TRBJ1-5 14 TRBV5-1 NA NA TGCGCCAGCGTCCTCCAGGGCGGCAATCAGCCCCAGCATTTT CASVLQGGNQPQHF
TRBJ2-3 15 TRBV12-3/TRBV12-4 NA TRBD2 TGTGCCAGCAGCGAGCGGGGGGGTAGCACAGATACGCAGTATTTT CASSERGGSTDTQYF
TRBJ2-1 13 TRBV27 few TRBD2 TGTGCCACTTCTAGCGGGGGTTACAATGAGCAGTTCTTC CATSSGGYNEQFF
TRBJ1-6 16 TRBV6-1 few TRBD1 TGTGCCAGCATCGGCAGGGGGTTGGCGTATGGTTCACCCCTCCACTTT CASIGRGLAYGSPLHF
TRBJ1-4 18 TRBV7-9 NA NA TGTGCCAGCAGCTTCGACCGCGACAGTACAGAAGTATTTGGAAAACTGTTTTTT CASSFDRDSTEVFGKLFF
TRBJ1-6 17 TRBV6-1 few NA TGTGCCAGCAGTGAAGCCCAACCGGGACACTATAATTCACCCCTCCACTTT CASSEAQPGHYNSPLHF
TRBJ2-7 13 TRBV20-1 NA NA TGCAGTGCTAGGAATCTGGATTCCTACGAGCAGTACTTC CSARNLDSYEQYF
TRBJ2-3 14 TRBV10-2 NA NA TGCGCCAGCGGGGTAGGGTCCCGCACAGATACGCAGTATTTT CASGVGSRTDTQYF
TRBJ2-1 13 TRBV7-9 NA NA TGTGCCAGCCTTCACCCGCAGGACAATGAGCAGTTCTTC CASLHPQDNEQFF
TRBJ1-1 13 TRBV12-3/TRBV12-4 NA NA TGTGCCAGCAGGAATACAGGGAGCACTGAAGCTTTCTTT CASRNTGSTEAFF
TRBJ1-2 14 TRBV6-6 few TRBD1 TGTGCCAGCAAGGAACGGGACAGGGACTATGGCTACACCTTC CASKERDRDYGYTF
TRBJ2-1 15 TRBV6-5 many TRBD2 TGTGCCAGCAGTTACATCGGGGGGGCTGGCAATGAGCAGTTCTTC CASSYIGGAGNEQFF